The next 24 T cell receptor beta chains were all read from a single sample in a study of patients and donors after allogeneic stem cell transplantation. TCRdb ran MiXCR on the RT-PCR reads and lists one entry per CDR3 protein. Of around 240,000 distinct CDR3 sequences listed, 13% to 15% are singletons. What was sequenced was blood, either unsorted or a sorted T cell fraction (not recorded which). The origin of the receptors is a human donor who was either an allogeneic HSCT recipient or a stem cell or donor lymphocyte infusion donor (not recorded which). It is not recorded whose cells these are; they may come from a transplant donor.

The V gene is TRBV4-3, the J gene TRBJ1-2; unclear D gene. CDR1 LGHNA and CDR2 YSLEER come from the germline V gene. V shed 0 bases and J shed 8 bases, with 19 bases lying between them. The CDR3 runs to 16 residues. CDR3 amino acids: CASSQDLHDRFYGYTF. Written as DNA, the CDR3 is TGCGCCAGCAGCCAAGATCTCCACGACCGTTTTTACGGCTACACCTTC.

The sample holds many counts of this clonotype. The chain recombines TRBV7-2 with TRBJ1-1, with D maybe TRBD1 (6 bases). Trimming took 5 bases from V and 4 from J, leaving 14 bases between them. The CDR3 spans 14 residues. CDR1 SGHTA and CDR2 FQGNSA come from the germline V gene. The chain's CDR3 is CASSAQGFGTEAFF. CDR3 coding DNA: TGTGCCAGCAGCGCACAGGGTTTTGGCACTGAAGCTTTCTTT.

This clonotype came up many times. V gene TRBV12-3 or TRBV12-4 combines with J gene TRBJ2-2; possible D gene TRBD2, 6 bases. Between the trimmed V and J ends, which lost 3 bases and 7 bases, there was a span of 15 bases. The CDR3 is made up of 15 amino acids. The CDR3 region has the DNA TGTGCCAGCAGTTTCGGGAGTAGCGGTAACGGGGAGCTGTTTTTT. This encodes CASSFGSSGNGELFF.

This clonotype was recorded at least ten times. The gene calls are TRBV5-5 and TRBJ1-2, with 7 bases fitting TRBD1. CDR3 length equals 16 residues. Trimming cost V 4 bases and J 0 bases; bases outside gene matches: 9. Germline CDR1 is SGHKS and CDR2 is YYEKEE (reference sequence). In DNA form, the CDR3 reads TGTGCCAGCAGCGAGTACGCGACAGGGTCTAACTATGGCTACACCTTC. This sequence encodes CASSEYATGSNYGYTF.

In its sample, this clonotype was seen many times. The CDR3 bases are TGTGCCAGCAGCTTCGGACAGGTCACCGGGGAGCTGTTTTTT. It codes for CASSFGQVTGELFF. The V call is TRBV11-2, the J call TRBJ2-2, with 7 bases matching TRBD1. V lost 3 bases to trimming and J lost 4 bases; unmatched junction nucleotides: 2. The length of the CDR3 is 14 residues. Germline V gene lookup returns CDR1 SGHAT and CDR2 FQNNGV.

The J gene is TRBJ2-3, the V gene TRBV7-9; 11 bases fit TRBD2. The germline gives CDR1 SEHNR, CDR2 FQNEAQ (reference sequence). CDR3 length: 14 amino acids. With 9 bases clipped from V and 2 bases from J, the junction kept 4 bases outside the gene matches. DNA of the CDR3: TGTGCCAGTGAGGGACTAGCGGACACAGATACGCAGTATTTT. Protein product: CASEGLADTDTQYF.

This clonotype was detected a few times. The rearrangement uses TRBV5-1 and TRBJ1-6; no clear D. The V end lost 0 bases, the J end lost 0 bases, and 10 bases lay between the germline ends. The germline gives CDR1 SGHRS, CDR2 YFSETQ. This CDR3 is built from 17 residues. As DNA, the CDR3 is TGCGCCAGCAGCTTGGGTCATCAGAGCTCCTATAATTCACCCCTCCACTTT. Its translation: CASSLGHQSSYNSPLHF.

Many counts were recorded for this clonotype. CDR3 amino acids: CASSEGRAVTDTQYF. The DNA of the CDR3 is TGTGCCAGCTCCGAGGGCAGGGCGGTCACAGATACGCAGTATTTT. The V gene is TRBV6-1, the J gene TRBJ2-3; D may match TRBD1 or TRBD2 (5 bases each). With 8 bases removed from V and 2 bases from J, the gap between germline ends came to 17 bases. The CDR3 length is 15 residues. The V gene's germline CDR1 is MNHNS and CDR2 SASEGT.

The chain links TRBV12-3 or TRBV12-4 to TRBJ1-3; maybe TRBD1 (5 bases). The CDR3 is 17 residues long. The V end lost 0 bases, the J end lost 4 bases, and 16 bases lay between the germline ends. CDR3 coding DNA: TGTGCCAGCAGTTTAGCAATACCCGGGACTGCCGGAAACACCATATATTTT. This sequence encodes CASSLAIPGTAGNTIYF.

In its sample, this clonotype was seen a few times. The genes are TRBV9 and TRBJ2-1; weak D call: TRBD2 (6 bases). Germline V gene data show CDR1 as SGDLS and CDR2 as YYNGEE. The length of the CDR3 is 17 residues. With 2 bases removed from V and 1 base from J, the gap between germline ends came to 16 bases. The CDR3 bases are TGTGCCAGCAGCGTCAGGGACTCCTTAGGTTCCTACAATGAGCAGTTCTTC. As protein: CASSVRDSLGSYNEQFF.

V gene TRBV29-1 combines with J gene TRBJ2-2, with 7 bases matching TRBD2. Germline CDR1 reads SQVTM; CDR2 reads ANQGSEA. CDR3 length: 14 residues. V shed 4 bases and J 4 bases; nucleotides not matched to a gene: 6. The CDR3 nucleotides are TGCAGCGTTGGGAGCGGGGCGTTCACCGGGGAGCTGTTTTTT. Its protein product is CSVGSGAFTGELFF.

The V call is TRBV29-1, the J call TRBJ2-7; a weak D match, TRBD2 (6 bases). Germline-derived CDR1 and CDR2 are SQVTM and ANQGSEA. V shed 7 bases and J shed 5 bases, with 18 bases lying between them. The CDR3 runs to 13 residues. CDR3: CSAMRDSPHEQYF. In DNA, the CDR3 is TGCAGCGCCATGAGGGACTCCCCGCACGAGCAGTACTTC.

This clonotype has a handful of counts. The CDR3 DNA reads TGTGCCAGCAGCCAAAGGCGGACTAGCCGCACAGATACGCAGTATTTT. Translating it yields CASSQRRTSRTDTQYF. V is TRBV4-2 and J is TRBJ2-3, with 8 bases identical to TRBD2. The CDR3 totals 16 residues. V lost 2 bases and J lost 1; bases outside the gene matches: 5. CDR1 and CDR2 (germline): LGHNA, YNFKEQ.

This clonotype was recorded at least ten times. J is TRBJ2-5 and V is TRBV20-1; possible D gene TRBD2, 7 bases. The germline CDR1 and CDR2 sequences are DFQATT and SNEGSKA (reference sequence). The CDR3 covers 15 residues. The V gene lost 5 bases and the J gene lost 9 bases, with 25 bases spanning the gap. The CDR3: CSAGAGQSRGGAQYF. The DNA for the CDR3 is TGCAGTGCTGGAGCGGGGCAGAGTCGAGGGGGGGCCCAGTACTTC.

V usage is TRBV14 and J usage is TRBJ1-4; D unresolved. The germline V gene has CDR1 SGHDN and CDR2 FVKESK. V was shortened by 7 bases and J by 5 bases, with 11 bases between the two germline ends. The CDR3 totals 13 residues. The CDR3 nucleotides read TGTGCCAGCACCTCGGCCAGGAATGAAAAACTGTTTTTT. Protein sequence: CASTSARNEKLFF.

This clonotype occurred a few times. V and J are TRBV3-1 and TRBJ2-1, with TRBD2 identical over 11 bases. The V gene end was trimmed by 4 bases and the J gene end by 2 bases; junction bases not matched to a gene: 4. The CDR3 totals 16 residues. Germline V gene sequence: CDR1 LGHDT, CDR2 YNNKEL (reference sequence). CDR3: CASSLSSGRPYNEQFF. In DNA, the CDR3 is TGTGCCAGCAGCCTCTCTAGCGGGAGGCCCTACAATGAGCAGTTCTTC.

The sample holds a few counts of this clonotype. The rearrangement links TRBV20-1 to TRBJ1-1; no definite D call. Germline CDR1 is DFQATT and CDR2 is SNEGSKA (reference sequence). This CDR3 has 11 residues. V lost 3 bases, J lost 3 bases, and 5 bases lay in between. As DNA, the CDR3 is TGCAGTGCTAGTAGTTACACTGAAGCTTTCTTT. This gives the protein CSASSYTEAFF.

This clonotype was observed a handful of times. The chain recombines TRBV20-1 with TRBJ2-7; 8 bases line up with TRBD2. Germline values: CDR1 DFQATT, CDR2 SNEGSKA (reference sequence). V dropped 1 base and J dropped 4; count of bases not matched to a gene: 6. The CDR3 is 14 amino acids. The CDR3, as DNA: TGCAGTGCTAGAGGTCAGCGGGGGCTTTACGAGCAGTACTTC. It specifies CSARGQRGLYEQYF.

V gene TRBV12-3 or TRBV12-4 combines with J gene TRBJ2-1, with 8 bases matching TRBD1. V trimming: 0 bases; J trimming: 8 bases; junction bases outside the gene matches: 6. This CDR3 spans 15 amino acids. The CDR3: CASSLASTGDDEQFF. Written as DNA, the CDR3 is TGTGCCAGCAGTTTAGCCTCGACAGGGGACGATGAGCAGTTCTTC.

This clonotype was detected ten times or more. V is TRBV5-1 and J is TRBJ1-5; D remains ambiguous. The CDR3 covers 14 residues. CDR1 and CDR2 from the germline V gene are SGHRS and YFSETQ. V shed 1 base and J shed 5 bases, with 10 bases lying between them. The CDR3 coding sequence is TGCGCCAGCAGCTTGTCCGGGAACGATCAGCCCCAGCATTTT. Protein product: CASSLSGNDQPQHF.

The genes are TRBV6-2 or TRBV6-3 and TRBJ2-5; D is perhaps TRBD1 (6 bases). Trimming shortened V by 5 bases and J by 3 bases, and 16 bases separated the two germline ends. This CDR3 spans 15 amino acids. The germline V gene encodes CDR1 MNHEY and CDR2 SVGEGT. The CDR3 loop reads CASSTTGTYEETQYF. DNA for the CDR3: TGTGCCAGCAGTACAACCGGGACATATGAAGAGACCCAGTACTTC.

This clonotype was found a few times. The chain recombines TRBV7-9 with TRBJ2-7; no clear D. Trimming pared 1 base from V and 4 bases from J, leaving 11 bases between. The CDR3 has 14 amino acids. Germline V gene lookup returns CDR1 SEHNR and CDR2 FQNEAQ (reference sequence). The DNA of the CDR3 is TGTGCCAGCAGCTTAGAAAATCGAAGGTACGAGCAGTACTTC. This codes for CASSLENRRYEQYF.

This clonotype was recorded many times. The chain is built from TRBV4-1 and TRBJ1-6; D is perhaps TRBD1 (5 bases). Germline loops: CDR1 MGHRA, CDR2 YSYEKL. This CDR3 region has 14 residues. V was cut by 5 bases and J by 7 bases, with 12 bases left in between. As DNA, the CDR3 is TGCGCCAGCAGCAACGGGGCATGGAATTCACCCCTCCACTTT. The encoded protein is CASSNGAWNSPLHF.

Judged by abundance, this clonotype is medium-sized (0.01 to 0.1%). The chain couples TRBV20-1 to TRBJ2-3, with unresolved D. Germline CDR1 is DFQATT and CDR2 is SNEGSKA (reference sequence). V lost 6 bases to trimming and J lost 0 bases, with 16 bases between them. The CDR3 spans 15 residues. The CDR3 sequence is CSATGSGRSTDTQYF. The CDR3 DNA follows: TGCAGTGCCACCGGAAGTGGCCGAAGCACAGATACGCAGTATTTT.